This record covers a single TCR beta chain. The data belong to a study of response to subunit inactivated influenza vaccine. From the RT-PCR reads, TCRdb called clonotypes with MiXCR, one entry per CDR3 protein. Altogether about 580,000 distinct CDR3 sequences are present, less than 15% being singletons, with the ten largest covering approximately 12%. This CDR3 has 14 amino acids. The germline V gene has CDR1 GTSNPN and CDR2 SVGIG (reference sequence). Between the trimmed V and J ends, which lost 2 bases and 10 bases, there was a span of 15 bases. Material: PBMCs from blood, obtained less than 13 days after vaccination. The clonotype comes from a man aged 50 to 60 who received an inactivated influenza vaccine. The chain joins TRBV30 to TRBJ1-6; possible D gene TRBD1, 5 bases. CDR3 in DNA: TGTGCCTGGAGTCAGGGTCCGGCGACATCACCCCTCCACTTT. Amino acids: CAWSQGPATSPLHF.